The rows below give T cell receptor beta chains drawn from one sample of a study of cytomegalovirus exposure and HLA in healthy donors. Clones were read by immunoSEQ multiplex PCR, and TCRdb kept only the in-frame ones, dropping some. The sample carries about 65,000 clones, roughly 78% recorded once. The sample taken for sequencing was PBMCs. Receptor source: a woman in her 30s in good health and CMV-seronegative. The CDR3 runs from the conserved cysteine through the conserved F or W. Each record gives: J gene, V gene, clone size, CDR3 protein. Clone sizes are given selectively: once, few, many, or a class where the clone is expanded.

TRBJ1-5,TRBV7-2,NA,CASSLVGNQPQHF
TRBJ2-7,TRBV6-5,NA,CASSLSHITYEQYF
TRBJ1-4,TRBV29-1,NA,CSVEVRETNEKLFF
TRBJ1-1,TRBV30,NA,CAWVHQNTEAFF
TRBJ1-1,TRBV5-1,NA,CASSPGWNTEAFF
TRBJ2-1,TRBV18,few,CASSRAQLLEQFF
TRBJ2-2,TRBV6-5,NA,CASSYRLGPTGELFF
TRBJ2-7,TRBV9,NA,CASSVSGTFYEQYF
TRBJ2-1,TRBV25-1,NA,CASNGGSYNEQFF
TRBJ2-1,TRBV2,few,CASSGLAFNEQFF
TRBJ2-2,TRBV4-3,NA,CASSQGSLNFGELFF
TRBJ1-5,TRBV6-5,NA,CASSYSLDQPQHF
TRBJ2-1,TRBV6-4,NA,CASSDSAVWSYNEQFF
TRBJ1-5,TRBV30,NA,CAWGGEYSRQPQHF
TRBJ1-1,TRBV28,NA,CAIATQHTEAFF
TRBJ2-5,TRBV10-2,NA,CASSVGDQETQYF
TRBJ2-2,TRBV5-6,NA,CASSLAPPRGPTGELFF
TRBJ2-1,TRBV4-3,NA,CASSQGAGTGSGNEQFF
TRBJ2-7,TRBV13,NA,CASSQGGGRLDEQYF
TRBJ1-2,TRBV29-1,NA,CSVGPDRDYGYTF
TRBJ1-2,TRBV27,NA,CASSFSRALGYTF
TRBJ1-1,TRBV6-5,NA,CASKRSGDAGAFF
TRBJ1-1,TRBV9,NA,CASSVGTGTEAFF
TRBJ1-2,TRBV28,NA,CASSLGQGHYGYTF
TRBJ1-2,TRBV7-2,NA,CASNDRSSNYGYTF
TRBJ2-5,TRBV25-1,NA,CASAGGAQETQYF
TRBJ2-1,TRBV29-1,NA,CSVALRIDEQFF
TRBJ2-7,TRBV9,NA,CASSVSAPSSYEQYF
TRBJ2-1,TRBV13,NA,CASRASLSGSEQFF
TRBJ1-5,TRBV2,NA,CASTLMGEVTSQPQHF
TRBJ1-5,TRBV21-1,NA,CASSILDRFRGEHF
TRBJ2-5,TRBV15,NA,CATSRDWAGEETQYF
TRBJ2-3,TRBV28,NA,CASSSIGTQYF
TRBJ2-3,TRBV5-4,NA,CASSLGAGPSTDTQYF
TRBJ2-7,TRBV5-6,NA,CASSLGQGAYEQYF
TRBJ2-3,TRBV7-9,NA,CASSFGGNTDTQYF
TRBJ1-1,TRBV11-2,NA,CASSRDRVAEAFF
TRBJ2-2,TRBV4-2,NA,CASSLVGTKSGELFF
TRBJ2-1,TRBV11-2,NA,CASSPTWEIHYNEQFF
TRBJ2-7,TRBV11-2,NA,CASSLDPSGSYEQYF